Listed below are T cell receptor beta chains from one sample, sequenced in a study of somatic mutations in cytotoxic T cells in rheumatoid arthritis. TCRdb's table, derived via immunoSEQ multiplex PCR, lists solely in-frame clones and lacks some. The sample includes approximately 20,000 clones, approximately 80% of them seen just once. Sequencing used CD8+ T cells sorted from blood. The receptor set was obtained from a woman aged 45-60 years in good health. Both conserved end residues are part of each CDR3. A D gene is named only where the DNA matches it firmly.

D	V	J	CDR3	DNA
TRBD2	TRBV7-7	TRBJ2-1	CASSGRLAGYNEQFF	TGTGCCAGCAGCGGGAGACTAGCGGGATACAATGAGCAGTTCTTC
TRBD2	TRBV29-1	TRBJ2-1	CSVEATSSGRRDEQFF	TGCAGCGTTGAAGCCACCTCTAGCGGGAGGAGGGATGAGCAGTTCTTC
.	TRBV5-8	TRBJ2-7	CASSLGDGNYEQYF	TGTGCCAGCAGCCTAGGGGACGGGAACTACGAGCAGTACTTC
TRBD2	TRBV4-3	TRBJ2-3	CASSQDWATSDSTDTQYF	TGCGCCAGCAGCCAAGATTGGGCTACTAGCGACAGCACAGATACGCAGTATTTT
TRBD2	TRBV28	TRBJ2-7	CASSLEELARLESYEQYF	TGTGCCAGCAGTTTAGAGGAACTAGCGAGGTTAGAATCCTACGAGCAGTACTTC
TRBD2	TRBV5-4	TRBJ2-7	CASSLGSGTSGTYRYEQYF	TGTGCCAGCAGCCTAGGCTCCGGGACTAGCGGGACCTACCGCTACGAGCAGTACTTC
TRBD1	TRBV7-9	TRBJ1-5	CASSFGQGDNQPQHF	TGTGCCAGCAGCTTCGGGCAGGGGGACAATCAGCCCCAGCATTTT
.	TRBV29-1	TRBJ1-2	CSVDKGLYGYTF	TGCAGCGTTGATAAGGGGCTCTATGGCTACACCTTC
.	TRBV12-2	TRBJ2-5	CASRAPGRRQETQYF	TGTGCAAGTCGAGCCCCGGGACGGCGACAAGAGACCCAGTACTTC
.	TRBV7-2	TRBJ2-3	CASSSGALRTDTQYF	TGTGCCAGCTCCTCGGGGGCGCTGCGGACAGATACGCAGTATTTT
.	TRBV6-5	TRBJ2-5	CASSYSIGGLGETQYF	TGTGCCAGCAGTTACTCGATCGGGGGCCTAGGGGAGACCCAGTACTTC